A selection of T cell receptor beta chains follows, all from one sample in a study of molecular identifiers for immune sequencing clone quantification. MiXCR, run by TCRdb on the PCR reads, gives a single entry per CDR3 protein. The sample contains 90,000 or so distinct CDR3 sequences, approximately 22% of which appear only once. The sample comprised naive CD8+ T cells from blood, with Jurkat cell RNA spiked in. All receptors derive from a human donor in good health. Some libraries in this study had Jurkat cell RNA spiked in. Each CDR3 is given with its conserved first and last residue. Only part of the rows carry a size: once, few, many, or a class if the clone is expanded.

J gene: TRBJ2-7; clone size: many; V gene: TRBV7-2; CDR3 protein: CASSLARTGGDEQYF
J gene: TRBJ2-6; clone size: many; V gene: TRBV4-3; CDR3 protein: CASSQVWAGGSGANVLTF
J gene: TRBJ2-7; clone size: few; V gene: TRBV6-5; CDR3 protein: CASSVTVHTVYEQYF
J gene: TRBJ2-3; clone size: many; V gene: TRBV5-6; CDR3 protein: CASSEDRGLKTDTQYF
J gene: TRBJ2-3; clone size: few; V gene: TRBV6-2/TRBV6-3; CDR3 protein: CASSYPGLAEYTQYF
J gene: TRBJ2-7; clone size: -; V gene: TRBV6-6; CDR3 protein: CASSYSSGAAYEQYF
J gene: TRBJ2-1; clone size: few; V gene: TRBV24-1; CDR3 protein: CATTSGDYNEQFF
J gene: TRBJ2-2; clone size: few; V gene: TRBV29-1; CDR3 protein: CSVAGSIMNTGELFF
J gene: TRBJ2-5; clone size: -; V gene: TRBV19; CDR3 protein: CASSITGGVDTQYF
J gene: TRBJ2-3; clone size: many; V gene: TRBV29-1; CDR3 protein: CSVEDSDTDTQYF
J gene: TRBJ2-1; clone size: few; V gene: TRBV14; CDR3 protein: CASSQGLATYNEQFF
J gene: TRBJ2-7; clone size: -; V gene: TRBV12-3/TRBV12-4; CDR3 protein: CASSFHPGPLDEQYF
J gene: TRBJ2-3; clone size: few; V gene: TRBV27; CDR3 protein: CAGSLLAGTDTQYF
J gene: TRBJ2-5; clone size: -; V gene: TRBV4-1; CDR3 protein: CASSQEPGDFGETQYF
J gene: TRBJ2-1; clone size: -; V gene: TRBV28; CDR3 protein: CASSLGQPNEQFF
J gene: TRBJ2-1; clone size: -; V gene: TRBV7-9; CDR3 protein: CASSPGVQGFYNEQFF
J gene: TRBJ2-3; clone size: -; V gene: TRBV2; CDR3 protein: CASNRDREVTSTGTQYF
J gene: TRBJ2-1; clone size: many; V gene: TRBV24-1; CDR3 protein: CATRTSGRASEQFF
J gene: TRBJ2-1; clone size: many; V gene: TRBV4-3; CDR3 protein: CASSQEFWGAYNEQFF
J gene: TRBJ1-5; clone size: many; V gene: TRBV28; CDR3 protein: CASSRTGLGNQPQHF
J gene: TRBJ2-7; clone size: few; V gene: TRBV7-2; CDR3 protein: CASSWGASYEQYF
J gene: TRBJ2-7; clone size: many; V gene: TRBV28; CDR3 protein: CASSRLALEQYF
J gene: TRBJ1-2; clone size: once; V gene: TRBV4-1; CDR3 protein: CASSQGRGDYGYTF
J gene: TRBJ2-3; clone size: many; V gene: TRBV12-3/TRBV12-4; CDR3 protein: CASNPTGVTDTQYF
J gene: TRBJ2-2; clone size: many; V gene: TRBV29-1; CDR3 protein: CSVVTGTGFTGELFF
J gene: TRBJ1-2; clone size: many; V gene: TRBV7-2; CDR3 protein: CASSLAEGPPDYGYTF
J gene: TRBJ2-1; clone size: -; V gene: TRBV19; CDR3 protein: CASSIAGGSYNEQFF
J gene: TRBJ2-7; clone size: many; V gene: TRBV27; CDR3 protein: CASSPQNRDPYEQYF
J gene: TRBJ1-5; clone size: -; V gene: TRBV21-1; CDR3 protein: CASSKGRGDNQPQHF